Listed here is a single TCR beta chain. Its antigen is unknown. No qualities accompany the bases; no much larger clone lies one base away. Each collaborating institution followed its own protocols to collect whole blood in K2EDTA tubes. For TCRbeta analysis, collaborators shipped samples in one of three forms: frozen whole blood, isolated PBMCs, or DNA extracted from either of those sample types. TCRbeta CDR3 regions were amplified from genomic DNA using the immunoSEQ Assay, a bias-controlled multiplex PCR. From the authors' description of their analysis: The number of nucleated cells in each sample was estimated by amplification of reference gene primers within the assay. Sequence reads were collapsed and filtered to measure the absolute abundance of every unique TCRbeta CDR3 rearrangement. Productive Simpson clonality was computed per sample as the square root of Simpson's diversity index over productive rearrangements. The clones in this table, taken by TCRdb from immuneACCESS, are in-frame only. Not every clone is retained; where verified, under half of the shortfall comes from an unresolved V gene, and the cause of the rest is unknown. The V and J calls and the clone size are those of that table, but D and trimming were determined from the DNA. This sample holds roughly 95,000 clones; approximately 82% were observed only once. In total, the top ten clones hold 3.5% to 5% of the sample.

The sample comes from a study of blood T cell repertoires in COVID-19 (dated by TCRdb to 2019 to 2021). For the wider study: Samples covering the acute and convalescent phases of COVID-19 were provided by collaborators in the United States, Italy and Spain. The prospective study material was composed of cDNA or gDNA derived from T cells, B-cell-depleted T cells, or PBMCs. Subjects who had been exposed to COVID-19, were actively infected with it, or had recovered from it provided the deeply sampled blood TCRbeta repertoires that made up the dataset. The repertoires were released in a freely available public database meant as a resource for research on the immune response to SARS-CoV-2. The samples were drawn from two sources: the first 160 participants of the ongoing ImmuneRACE study, and 950 to 1,500 subjects contributed by 6 global collaborators. The sample metadata nearly always contained a de-identified subject ID, COVID-19 status, age in years and sex. Where HLA class I and class II types were available, the types were taken from metadata supplied by the sample provider, not from assay-based typing.

General study outcomes and caveats: Clinical and demographic metadata were provided uncurated, with the amount varying by source and participant.

The germline V gene yields SGHTA for CDR1 and FQGNSA for CDR2. The CDR3 numbers 15 residues from cysteine through phenylalanine. Here the CDR3 DNA is all that survives: 45 bases in frame from base 1. For this chain, trimming is 2 bases at the V end and 4 bases at the J end, and the number of junction bases without a gene match is 3. Sequencing used peripheral blood. This sequence was found in a man in his 60s with acute or convalescent COVID-19. The chain joins TRBV7-2 to TRBJ1-2; 11 central nucleotides agree with TRBD1. This receptor carries the CDR3 CASSLSGTGGYGYTF. Read as DNA, the sequence is TGTGCCAGCAGCTTATCCGGGACAGGGGGCTATGGCTACACCTTC.